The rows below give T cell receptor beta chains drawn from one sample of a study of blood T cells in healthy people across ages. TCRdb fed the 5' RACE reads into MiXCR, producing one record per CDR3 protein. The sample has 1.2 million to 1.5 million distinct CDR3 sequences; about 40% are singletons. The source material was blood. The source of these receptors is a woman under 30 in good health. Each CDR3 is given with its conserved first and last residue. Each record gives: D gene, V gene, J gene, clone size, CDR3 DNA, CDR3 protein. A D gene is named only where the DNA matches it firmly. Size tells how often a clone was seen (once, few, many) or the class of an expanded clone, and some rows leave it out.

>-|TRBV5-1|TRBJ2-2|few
TGTGCCAGCAGCTTAGTTGTCGGGGAGCTGTTTTTT
CASSLVVGELFF
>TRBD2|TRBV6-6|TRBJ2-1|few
TGTGCCAGCAGTACAGGGACGGGAGGGAATGAGCAGTTCTTC
CASSTGTGGNEQFF
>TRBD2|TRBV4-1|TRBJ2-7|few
TGCGCCAGCAGCCAAGATGGTCTAGCGGGGTACGAGCAGTACTTC
CASSQDGLAGYEQYF
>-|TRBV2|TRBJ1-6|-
TGTGCCAGCAGGAGTACCGCCCTTCCGAATTCACCCCTCCACTTT
CASRSTALPNSPLHF
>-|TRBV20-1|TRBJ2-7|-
TGCAGTGCTTCCGATTCCTACGAGCAGTACTTC
CSASDSYEQYF
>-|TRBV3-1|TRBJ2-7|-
TGTGCCAGCAGCCAAGGGTTGACCGGGAGCGTCAACGAGCAGTACTTC
CASSQGLTGSVNEQYF
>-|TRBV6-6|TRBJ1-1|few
TGTGCCAGCAAGCAACCTCGCGGACAAACGAACACTGAAGCTTTCTTT
CASKQPRGQTNTEAFF
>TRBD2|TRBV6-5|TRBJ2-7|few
TGTGCCAGCAGTTACTCGATTAGCGGGGTTGGCGAGCAGTACTTC
CASSYSISGVGEQYF
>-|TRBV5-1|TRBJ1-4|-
TGCGCCAGCAGCTTGGATAGGGGCGTAACTAATGAAAAACTGTTTTTT
CASSLDRGVTNEKLFF
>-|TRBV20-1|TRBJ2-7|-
TGCAGTGCTAGTTGGGGACCCACCGGCGAGCAGTACTTC
CSASWGPTGEQYF
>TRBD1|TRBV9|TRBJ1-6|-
TGTGCCAGCAGCGTAGACCCGACAGGGGGCAATTCACCCCTCCACTTT
CASSVDPTGGNSPLHF
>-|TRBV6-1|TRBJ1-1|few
TGTGCCAGCAGGGCAGGACCGAACACTGAAGCTTTCTTT
CASRAGPNTEAFF
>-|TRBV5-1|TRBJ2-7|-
TGCGCCAGCAGCTTGGGGTTGCACGAGCAGTACTTC
CASSLGLHEQYF
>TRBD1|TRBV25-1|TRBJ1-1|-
TGTGCCAGCAGTGAATTAGGAGGGGGCAGGGGGAACACTGAAGCTTTCTTT
CASSELGGGRGNTEAFF
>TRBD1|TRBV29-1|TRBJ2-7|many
TGCAGCGTTGAAGACGACAGGGATGTCTACGAGCAGTACTTC
CSVEDDRDVYEQYF
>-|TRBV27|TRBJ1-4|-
TGTGCCAGCAGAAAGGGTGAAAAACTGTTTTTT
CASRKGEKLFF
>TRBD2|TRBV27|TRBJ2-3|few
TGTGCCAGCACGGGTAGCGGGGGAGTCAAAATTGGTACGCAGTATTTT
CASTGSGGVKIGTQYF
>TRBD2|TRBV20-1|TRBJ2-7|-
TGCAGTGCTAGAGTGGCGGGAGGGCCCCCCTACAATGAGCAGTACTTC
CSARVAGGPPYNEQYF
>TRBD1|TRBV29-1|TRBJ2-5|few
TGCAGCGCCTTGCCCGGGACAGGGTCCCAAGAGACCCAGTACTTC
CSALPGTGSQETQYF
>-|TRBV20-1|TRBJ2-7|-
TGCAGTGCTAGAGGCCAGCCCGGGACCTCCTACGAGCAGTACTTC
CSARGQPGTSYEQYF
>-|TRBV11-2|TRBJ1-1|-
TGTGCCAGCAGCTTACGCTCGGGACCCCGGGGCACTGAAGCTTTCTTT
CASSLRSGPRGTEAFF
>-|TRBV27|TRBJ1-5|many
TGTGCCAGCAGTCCCGGAACAGGTGGGGATCAGCCCCAGCATTTT
CASSPGTGGDQPQHF
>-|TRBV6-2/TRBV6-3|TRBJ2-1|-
TGTGCCAGCACCGAAAGCGGCCCTTACAATGAGCAGTTCTTC
CASTESGPYNEQFF
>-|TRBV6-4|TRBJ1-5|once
TGTGCCAGCAGTGACAACCCGGGACAGCCCCAGCATTTT
CASSDNPGQPQHF
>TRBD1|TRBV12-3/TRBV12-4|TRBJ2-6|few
TGTGCCAGCAGTTCCCCCGGACAGGGGAACACTGGGGCCAACGTCCTGACTTTC
CASSSPGQGNTGANVLTF
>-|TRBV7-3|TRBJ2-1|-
TGTGCCAGCAGCCCCGGCGCGGGGAACTACAATGAGCAGTTCTTC
CASSPGAGNYNEQFF
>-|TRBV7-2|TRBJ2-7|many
TGTGCCAGCAGTTCCCCCCCCACTTACGAGCAGTACTTC
CASSSPPTYEQYF
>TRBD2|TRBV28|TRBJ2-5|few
TGTGCCAGCATCAAGGGACTAGCAGAGAGGGGACTCCAAGAGACCCAGTACTTC
CASIKGLAERGLQETQYF
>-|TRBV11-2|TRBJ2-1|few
TGTGCCAGCAGCCCTCAGCCCCATGAGCAGTTCTTC
CASSPQPHEQFF
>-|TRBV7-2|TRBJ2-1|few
TGTGCCAGCAGCTTCCGACCCGGGACAACCTACAATGAGCAGTTCTTC
CASSFRPGTTYNEQFF
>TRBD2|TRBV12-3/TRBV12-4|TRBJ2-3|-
TGTGCCAGCAGCTCCGGGACTACACCTAACCCTTCCACAGATACGCAGTATTTT
CASSSGTTPNPSTDTQYF
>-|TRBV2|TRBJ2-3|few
TGTGCCAGCAGTATGAAGGATACGCAGTATTTT
CASSMKDTQYF
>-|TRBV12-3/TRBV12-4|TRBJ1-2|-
TGTGCCAGCAGTTCGACGCCGAGGAACTATGGCTACACCTTC
CASSSTPRNYGYTF
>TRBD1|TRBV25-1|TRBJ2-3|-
TGTGCCAGCCTCCTGAGGACAGGGAGCACAGATACGCAGTATTTT
CASLLRTGSTDTQYF
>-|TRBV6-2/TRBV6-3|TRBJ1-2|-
TGTGCCAGCAGCTGGATAGCGATGGATGGCTACACCTTC
CASSWIAMDGYTF
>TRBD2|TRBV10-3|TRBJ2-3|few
TGTGCCATCAGTGAGTCGGGGCTAGCGGGCAGAGATACGCAGTATTTT
CAISESGLAGRDTQYF
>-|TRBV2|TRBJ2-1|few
TGTGCCACCGGGTTTGGCGAAAGCCTCTACAATGAGCAGTTCTTC
CATGFGESLYNEQFF
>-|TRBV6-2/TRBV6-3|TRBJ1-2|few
TGTGCCAGCAGTTCCGCCAGAGGAGATGAGTATGGCTACACCTTC
CASSSARGDEYGYTF
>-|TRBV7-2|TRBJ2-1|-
TGTGCCAGCAGGGTTGGTGCGGGGGCTTACAATGGGCAGTTCTTC
CASRVGAGAYNGQFF
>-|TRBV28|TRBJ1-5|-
TGTGCCAGCGCCCCGGGGACACCGAGCAATCAGCCCCAGCATTTT
CASAPGTPSNQPQHF
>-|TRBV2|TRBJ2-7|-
TGTGCCAGAACGATGAACAGGGAAGGTTCCTACAATGAGCAGTACTTC
CARTMNREGSYNEQYF
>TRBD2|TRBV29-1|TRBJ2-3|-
TGCAGCGTTGAGACCCCTAGCGGGTTCACAGATACGCAGTATTTT
CSVETPSGFTDTQYF